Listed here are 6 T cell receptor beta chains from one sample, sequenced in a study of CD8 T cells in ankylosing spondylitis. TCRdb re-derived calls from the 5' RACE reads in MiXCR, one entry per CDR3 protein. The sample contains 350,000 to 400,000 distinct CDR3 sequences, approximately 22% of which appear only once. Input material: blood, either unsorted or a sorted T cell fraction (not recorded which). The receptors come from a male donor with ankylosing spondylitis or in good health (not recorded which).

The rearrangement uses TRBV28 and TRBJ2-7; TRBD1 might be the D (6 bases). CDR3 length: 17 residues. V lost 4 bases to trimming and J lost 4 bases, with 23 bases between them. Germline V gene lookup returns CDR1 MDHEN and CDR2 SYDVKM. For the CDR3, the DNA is TGTGCCAGCAGTTCTCGAATACAGGGCCCGCACCCTTACGAGCAGTACTTC. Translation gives CASSSRIQGPHPYEQYF.

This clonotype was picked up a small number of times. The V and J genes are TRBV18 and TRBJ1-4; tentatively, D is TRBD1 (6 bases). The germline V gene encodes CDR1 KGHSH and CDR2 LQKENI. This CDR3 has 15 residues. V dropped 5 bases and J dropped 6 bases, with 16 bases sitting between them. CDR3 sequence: CASSSEGTTHEKLFF. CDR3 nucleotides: TGTGCCAGCTCATCAGAGGGGACAACCCATGAAAAACTGTTTTTT.

The CDR3 DNA reads TGTGCCAGCAGTGGCAGGGATGAGACCCAGTACTTC. Translating it yields CASSGRDETQYF. The chain has TRBV2 and TRBJ2-5; a possible D gene is TRBD1 (5 bases). This CDR3 has 12 residues. V lost 4 bases, J lost 5 bases, and 8 bases lay in between. Germline CDR1 and CDR2: SNHLY and FYNNEI.

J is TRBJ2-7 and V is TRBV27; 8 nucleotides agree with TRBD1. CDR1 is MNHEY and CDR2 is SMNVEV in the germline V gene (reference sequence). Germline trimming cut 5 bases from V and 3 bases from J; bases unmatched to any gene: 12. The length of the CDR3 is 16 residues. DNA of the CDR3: TGTGCCAGCAGTCCGAGGGACAGGTCAAAAGACTACGAGCAGTACTTC. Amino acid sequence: CASSPRDRSKDYEQYF.

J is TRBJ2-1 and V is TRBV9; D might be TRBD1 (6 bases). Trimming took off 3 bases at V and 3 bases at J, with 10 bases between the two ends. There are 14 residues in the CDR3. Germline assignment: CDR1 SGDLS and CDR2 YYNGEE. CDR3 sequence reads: CASSAPDSYNEQFF. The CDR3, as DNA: TGTGCCAGCAGCGCCCCGGACAGCTACAATGAGCAGTTCTTC. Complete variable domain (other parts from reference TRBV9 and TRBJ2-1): DSGVTQTPKHLITATGQRVTLRCSPRSGDLSVYWYQQSLDQGLQFLIQYYNGEERAKGNILERFSAQQFPDLHSELNLSSLELGDSALYFCASSAPDSYNEQFFGPGTRLTVL.

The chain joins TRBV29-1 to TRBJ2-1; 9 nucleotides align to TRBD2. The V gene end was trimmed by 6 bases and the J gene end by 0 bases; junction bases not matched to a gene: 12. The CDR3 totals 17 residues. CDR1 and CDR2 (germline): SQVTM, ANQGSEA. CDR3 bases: TGCAGCGTACTAGGTAGCGGGAGCACCTTCTCCTACAATGAGCAGTTCTTC. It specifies CSVLGSGSTFSYNEQFF.